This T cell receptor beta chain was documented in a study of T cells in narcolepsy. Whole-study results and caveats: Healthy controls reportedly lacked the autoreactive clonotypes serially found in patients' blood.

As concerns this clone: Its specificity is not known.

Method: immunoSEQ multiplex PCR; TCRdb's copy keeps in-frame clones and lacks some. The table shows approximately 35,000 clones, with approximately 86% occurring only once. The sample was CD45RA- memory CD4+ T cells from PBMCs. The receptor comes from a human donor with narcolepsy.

DNA of the CDR3: TGTGCCAGCAGCGGCGGGATAGCGGCCTACAATGAGCAGTTCTTC. Amino acids: CASSGGIAAYNEQFF. This sequence joins TRBV9 and TRBJ2-1, with a possible D match to TRBD2 (6 bases). The CDR3 extends over 15 amino acids. CDR1 and CDR2 from the germline V gene are SGDLS and YYNGEE. The V end was cut by 3 bases, the J end by 2 bases, with 12 bases between.